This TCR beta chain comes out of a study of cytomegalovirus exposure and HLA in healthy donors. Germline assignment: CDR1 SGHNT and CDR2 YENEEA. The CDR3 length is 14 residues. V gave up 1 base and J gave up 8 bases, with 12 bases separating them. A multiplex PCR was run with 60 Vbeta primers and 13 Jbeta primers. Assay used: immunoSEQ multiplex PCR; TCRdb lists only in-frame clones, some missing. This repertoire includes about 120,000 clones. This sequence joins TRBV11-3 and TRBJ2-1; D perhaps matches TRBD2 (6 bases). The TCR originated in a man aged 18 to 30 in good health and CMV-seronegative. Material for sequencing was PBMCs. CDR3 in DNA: TGTGCCAGCAGCTTAGCTGGACTATCTCATGAGCAGTTCTTC. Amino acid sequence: CASSLAGLSHEQFF.